The 7 T cell receptor beta chains in this list originate from one sample, sequenced in a study of T cell responses to AZD1222 COVID-19 vaccine. Generated by immunoSEQ multiplex PCR, the TCRdb table keeps only in-frame clones and is missing some. The sample yields some 170,000 clones, 90% to 95% seen once. The sample was peripheral blood, taken on day 0 of AZD1222 vaccination. These receptors were obtained from an adult in good health.

The chain carries TRBV6-5 and TRBJ2-7; TRBD1 might be the D (6 bases). V was shortened by 0 bases and J by 0 bases, with 12 bases between the two germline ends. CDR1 is MNHEY and CDR2 is SVGAGI in the germline V gene. The CDR3 is 16 residues long. CDR3 sequence: CASSYSVSGDSYEQYF. For the CDR3, the DNA is TGTGCCAGCAGTTACTCGGTGTCAGGGGACTCCTACGAGCAGTACTTC.

This clone was counted once. The gene calls are TRBV12-3 or TRBV12-4 and TRBJ1-5, with D tentatively TRBD1 (6 bases). V gave up 5 bases and J gave up 4 bases, with 9 bases separating them. The CDR3 covers 13 residues. In DNA, the CDR3 is TGTGCCAGCAGTCAGGACAGAAATCAGCCCCAGCATTTT. Translation: CASSQDRNQPQHF.

The V and J genes are TRBV19 and TRBJ1-1; D is perhaps TRBD1 (5 bases). The CDR3 sequence is 12 residues long. CDR1 and CDR2 from the germline V gene are LNHDA and SQIVND (reference sequence). V was cut by 5 bases and J by 10 bases, with 14 bases left in between. The CDR3 DNA follows: TGTGCCAGTAGTCTCCGGGGACGTCGAGCTTTCTTT. Its protein product is CASSLRGRRAFF.

The rearrangement uses TRBV6-5 and TRBJ1-2, with a weak D call TRBD1 (6 bases). Trimming stripped 4 bases from V and 4 bases from J, with 13 bases between. The germline V gene has CDR1 MNHEY and CDR2 SVGAGI. The CDR3 has 14 residues. CDR3 DNA sequence: TGTGCCAGCAGTTCTGGAGGGGGAAGCTATGGCTACACCTTC. Translating it yields CASSSGGGSYGYTF.

The chain is built from TRBV6-4 and TRBJ1-2; maybe TRBD1 (5 bases). V gave up 0 bases and J gave up 7 bases, with 9 bases separating them. The CDR3 covers 13 residues. Germline V gene lookup returns CDR1 MRHNA and CDR2 SNTAGT. CDR3 DNA sequence: TGTGCCAGCAGTGACTCGGGGCCGAGTGGCTACACCTTC. This translates into CASSDSGPSGYTF.

This rearrangement joins TRBV2 to TRBJ1-2; TRBD1 agrees at 7 bases. Germline lookup yields CDR1 SNHLY and CDR2 FYNNEI. V trimming: 5 bases; J trimming: 2 bases; junction bases outside the gene matches: 5. This CDR3 spans 14 amino acids. In DNA, the CDR3 is TGTGCCAGCAGTTCTCAACAGGGGAACTATGGCTACACCTTC. Encoded protein: CASSSQQGNYGYTF.

The chain is built from TRBV14 and TRBJ2-1; 9 bases align to TRBD1. CDR1 and CDR2 (germline): SGHDN, FVKESK. The CDR3 sequence is 15 residues long. The junction had 6 bases not matched to a gene; V was cut back by 3 bases and J by 6 bases. CDR3 DNA sequence: TGTGCCAGCAGCCAGTTCGGGACAGGGACCAATGAGCAGTTCTTC. It translates to CASSQFGTGTNEQFF. The entire variable domain, with the rest obtained from reference TRBV14 and TRBJ2-1, is as follows: EAGVTQFPSHSVIEKGQTVTLRCDPISGHDNLYWYRRVMGKEIKFLLHFVKESKQDESGMPNNRFLAERTGGTYSTLKVQPAELEDSGVYFCASSQFGTGTNEQFFGPGTRLTVL.